This paragraph reports one T cell receptor (beta chain). What it binds is not known. The time point: pretreatment peripheral blood. This entry is derived from a study of PD-L1 blockade in urothelial cancer. Across the whole study: Patients began atezolizumab, 1,200 mg intravenously every 3 weeks, at some point between 2012 and 2014. Study findings and constraints: Prediction of better survival came from below-median pretreatment blood TCR clonality.

Only in-frame clones appear in the TCRdb table, and some are missing; sequencing was by immunoSEQ multiplex PCR. The sample consists of some 74,000 clones, approximately 80% of them appearing once. Germline CDR1 and CDR2: SGHRS and YFSETQ. V lost 5 bases to trimming and J lost 2 bases, with 14 bases between them. The CDR3 has 14 amino acids. The sequence was collected from a man between 40 and 49 years old with urothelial cancer. This material consisted of PBMCs, taken around atezolizumab (anti-PD-L1) treatment. The chain combines TRBV5-1 with TRBJ2-7, with D tentatively TRBD2 (7 bases). The CDR3, as DNA: TGCGCCAGCAGGCACCGGGGGGCCCCCTACGAGCAGTACTTC. Residues: CASRHRGAPYEQYF.